Described below is a single TCR beta chain sequence and its context. The target antigen is unknown. This sample stems from a study of cytomegalovirus exposure and HLA in healthy donors. Study findings and constraints: TCR clusters originating in the first cohort tended to co-occur in the 120 validation repertoires, according to a later analysis. The authors listed around 150 TCR beta chains as cytomegalovirus-associated. Whilst most TCR sequences proved rare, a subset of public TCRs occurred across many donors. Among the CMV-associated chains, three were confirmed in vitro as specific for CMV antigens.

Deletions cut 2 bases from V and 5 bases from J, with 12 bases between. The CDR3 extends over 14 amino acids. Germline V CDR1 and CDR2: MRHNA, SNTAGT. The protocol was immunoSEQ multiplex PCR, while the TCRdb copy is restricted to in-frame clones and leaves out a portion. The sample shows approximately 57,000 clones, approximately 93% of them seen only once. The genes are TRBV6-4 and TRBJ1-1; D unresolved. The sample consisted of PBMCs. The receptor was isolated from a woman aged 18 to 35 in good health and CMV-seronegative. DNA of the CDR3: TGTGCCAGCAGTGACACGTTCCCGGGGACTGAAGCTTTCTTT. Protein: CASSDTFPGTEAFF.